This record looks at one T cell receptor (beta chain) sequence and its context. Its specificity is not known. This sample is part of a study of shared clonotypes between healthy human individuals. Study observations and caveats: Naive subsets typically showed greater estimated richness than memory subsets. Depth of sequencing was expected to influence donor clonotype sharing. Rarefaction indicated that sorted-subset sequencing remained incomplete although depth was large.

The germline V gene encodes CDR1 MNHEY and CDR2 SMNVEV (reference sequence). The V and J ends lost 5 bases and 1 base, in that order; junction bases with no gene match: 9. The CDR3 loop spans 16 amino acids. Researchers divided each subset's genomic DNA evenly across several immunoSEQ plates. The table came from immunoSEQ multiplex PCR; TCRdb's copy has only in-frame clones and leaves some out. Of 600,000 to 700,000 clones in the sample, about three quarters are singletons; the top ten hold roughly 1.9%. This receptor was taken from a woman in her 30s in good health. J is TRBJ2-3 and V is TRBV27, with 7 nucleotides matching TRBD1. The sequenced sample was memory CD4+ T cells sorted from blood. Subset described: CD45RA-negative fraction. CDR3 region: CASSPLDRAGTDTQYF. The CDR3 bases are TGTGCCAGCAGTCCACTCGACAGGGCGGGCACAGATACGCAGTATTTT.